This T cell receptor (beta chain) comes out of a study of blood T cell repertoires in COVID-19. The V and J ends lost 2 bases and 3 bases respectively, with 8 bases between them. The germline V gene encodes CDR1 MNHEY and CDR2 SMNVEV (reference sequence). The CDR3 runs to 15 residues. This clone appeared once. Here immunoSEQ multiplex PCR was the method, and the copy in TCRdb shows in-frame clones only, minus some. The repertoire consists of about 200,000 clones, with 70% to 85% occurring once and the leading ten covering roughly an eighth. The material sequenced was peripheral blood. The chain has TRBV27 and TRBJ2-6, with D tentatively TRBD2 (5 bases). The sequence was obtained from a human donor in a cohort sampled during active COVID-19. CDR3 nucleotides: TGTGCCAGCAGTTTACGGGGTTATGGGGCCAACGTCCTGACTTTC. Translating gives CASSLRGYGANVLTF.